This T cell receptor beta chain was captured in a study of T-cell memory formation after mild COVID-19. The study's findings and limits: Researchers report contracting CD4+ clones mostly in CM and EM, with CD8+ clones in EMRA. Whereas later expanders leaned CD4+, clones contracting day 15 to 85 showed a balanced CD4/CD8 makeup. Pre-infection memory harbored some responding clones, suggesting cross-reactive memory joined.

CDR3 length equals 17 residues. Germline V gene sequence: CDR1 SGHRS, CDR2 YFSETQ. Unmatched junction bases numbered 14, after V lost 3 bases and J lost 8 bases. After 5'RACE with constant-segment primers, TCR alpha and TCR beta cDNA libraries carrying sample barcodes and UMIs were obtained. Each CDR3 protein gets one entry after TCRdb re-called the 5' RACE reads with MiXCR. The sample contains under 450,000 distinct CDR3 sequences, roughly 20% of which appear only once. Concerning this clonotype: Its matching antigen is unknown.

The sample comprised PBMCs or a T cell subset sorted from them (not recorded which). This TCR was recovered from a man between 18 and 35 years old who had mild COVID-19 (a few samples of this study predate the infection). Cell type and time point are not known. The chain employs TRBV5-1 and TRBJ2-1; 10 bases are a match to TRBD1. CDR3 in DNA: TGCGCCAGCAGCTACCGGGACAGGGGCTCCCCTCTCGATGAGCAGTTCTTC. It translates to CASSYRDRGSPLDEQFF.